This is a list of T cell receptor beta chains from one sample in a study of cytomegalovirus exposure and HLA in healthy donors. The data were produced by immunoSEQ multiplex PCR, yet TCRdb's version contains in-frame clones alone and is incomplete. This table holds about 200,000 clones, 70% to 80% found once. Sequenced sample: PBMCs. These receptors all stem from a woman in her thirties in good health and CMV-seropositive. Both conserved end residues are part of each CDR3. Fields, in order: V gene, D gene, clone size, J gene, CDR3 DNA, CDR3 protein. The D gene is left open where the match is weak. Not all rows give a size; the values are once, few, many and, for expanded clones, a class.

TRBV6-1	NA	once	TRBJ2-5	TGTGCCAGCAGTTACGGGGGGACCCAGTACTTC	CASSYGGTQYF
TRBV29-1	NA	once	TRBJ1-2	TGCAGCGCCCTCTTACAGGCGACTAACTATGGCTACACCTTC	CSALLQATNYGYTF
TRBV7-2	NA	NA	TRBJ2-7	TGTGCCAGCAGCTTAGGGGACACTCTATCCTACGAGCAGTACTTC	CASSLGDTLSYEQYF
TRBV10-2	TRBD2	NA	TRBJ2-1	TGCGCCAGCAGTCTTACTAGCGGGAGTATAGATGAGCAGTTCTTC	CASSLTSGSIDEQFF
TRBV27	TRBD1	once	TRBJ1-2	TGTGCCAGCAGTAGCCGGACAGGGCGATACGGCTACACCTTC	CASSSRTGRYGYTF
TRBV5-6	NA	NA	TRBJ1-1	TGTGCCAGCAGCTTTGAGAGAGCTGAAGCTTTCTTT	CASSFERAEAFF
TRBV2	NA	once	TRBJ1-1	TGTGCCAGCAGTGAAGCTATGACGGGGGGGGACACTGAAGCTTTCTTT	CASSEAMTGGDTEAFF
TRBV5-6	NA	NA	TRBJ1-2	TGTGCCAGCAGCTTGGGGCTGGAGACTGACTCGACCTATGGCTACACCTTC	CASSLGLETDSTYGYTF
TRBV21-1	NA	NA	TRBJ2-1	TGTGCCACCAGCCCTGGACTAGCGGGTAATGAGCAGCTCTTC	CATSPGLAGNEQLF
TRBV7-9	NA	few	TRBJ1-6	TGTGCCAGCAGCTTAGTTGGCAGGTCGGCTTATTCACCCCTCCACTTT	CASSLVGRSAYSPLHF
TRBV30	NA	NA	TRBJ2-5	TGTGCCTGGAGTGAGGGACTGGCTCAGTTGGAGACCCAGTACTTC	CAWSEGLAQLETQYF
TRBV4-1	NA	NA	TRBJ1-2	TGCGCCAGCAGCCAAGAGGCCTATGGCTACACCTTC	CASSQEAYGYTF
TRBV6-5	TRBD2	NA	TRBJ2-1	TGTGCCAGCAGTTATACTAGCGGATATTACGGGGAGCAGTTCTTC	CASSYTSGYYGEQFF
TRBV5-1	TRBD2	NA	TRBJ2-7	TGCGCCAGCAGCTTGAACACGGGAGGGCCTGGGGAGCAGTACTTC	CASSLNTGGPGEQYF
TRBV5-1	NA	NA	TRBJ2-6	TGCGCCAGCAGCTTAGACAGTCCGCGGGGGGCCAACGTCCTGACTTTC	CASSLDSPRGANVLTF
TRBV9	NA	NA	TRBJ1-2	TGTGCCAGCAGCGTAACCCCAGGGGTCGAGTATGGCTACACCTTC	CASSVTPGVEYGYTF
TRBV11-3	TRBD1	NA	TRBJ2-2	TGTGCCAGCAGCCCTGGGACAGGGAGCTACACCGGGGAGCTGTTTTTT	CASSPGTGSYTGELFF
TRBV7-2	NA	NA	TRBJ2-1	TGTGCCAGCAGCCTCGGGTGGGGGGGCTTGGGAGAGCAGTTCTTC	CASSLGWGGLGEQFF
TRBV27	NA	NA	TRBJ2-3	TGTGCCAGCGCTCGCGGCCTCTCGTTCGCAGATACGCAGTATTTT	CASARGLSFADTQYF
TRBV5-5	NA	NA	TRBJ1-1	TGTGCCAGCAGCTTTGCGGGAAGTGGGGCAGAGGTTATGGGCACTGAAGCTTTCTTT	CASSFAGSGAEVMGTEAFF
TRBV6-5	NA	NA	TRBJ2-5	TGTGCCAGCCGGGACATCTTACAAGAGACCCAGTACTTC	CASRDILQETQYF
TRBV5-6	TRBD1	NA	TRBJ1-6	TGTGCCAGCAGCTTGGGAGGGGGCAATTCACCCCTCCACTTT	CASSLGGGNSPLHF
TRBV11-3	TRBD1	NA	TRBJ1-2	TGTGCCAGCAGCTACCGGGACAGGGGGAACTATGGCTACACCTTC	CASSYRDRGNYGYTF
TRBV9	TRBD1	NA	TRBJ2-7	TGTGCCAGCAGCGTAGGGGGGACAGGGATCCCCTACGAGCAGTACTTC	CASSVGGTGIPYEQYF
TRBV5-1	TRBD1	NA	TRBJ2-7	TGCGCCAGCAGCCCCCAAGGGACAGGGACCTACGAGCAGTACTTC	CASSPQGTGTYEQYF
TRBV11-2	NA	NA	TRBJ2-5	TGTGCCAGCAGCCAAGGAGGGGGCACCCAGTACTTC	CASSQGGGTQYF
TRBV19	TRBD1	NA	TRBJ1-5	TGTGCCAGTAGGGGGACAGGGGGCGGGGGGCAGCCCCAGCATTTT	CASRGTGGGGQPQHF
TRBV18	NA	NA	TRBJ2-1	TGTGCCAGCTCACCCCGTGACTACCACAATGAGCAGTTCTTC	CASSPRDYHNEQFF
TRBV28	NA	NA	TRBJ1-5	TGTGCCAGCAGACCCGGGGGGTTCGACAATCAGCCCCAGCATTTT	CASRPGGFDNQPQHF
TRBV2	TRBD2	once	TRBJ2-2	TGTGCCAGCGTAGCGGGAGTAGGCACCGGGGAGCTGTTTTTT	CASVAGVGTGELFF
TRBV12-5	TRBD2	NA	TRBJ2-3	TGTGCTAGTGGTCTAATGACTAGCGGGAGAAAGAGGGGCACAGATACGCAGTATTTT	CASGLMTSGRKRGTDTQYF
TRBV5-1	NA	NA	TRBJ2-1	TGCGCCAGCAGCTGGGAGTACAATGAGCAGTTCTTC	CASSWEYNEQFF
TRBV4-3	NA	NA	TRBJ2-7	TGCGCCAGCAGCCAAGATTCCGGGATCTACGAGCAGTACTTC	CASSQDSGIYEQYF
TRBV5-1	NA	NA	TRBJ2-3	TGCGCCAGCAGCTTGTCGTGGCAGGGCGATACGCAGTATTTT	CASSLSWQGDTQYF
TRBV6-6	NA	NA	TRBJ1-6	TGTGCCAGCAGGTTCAGGGATTCACCCCTCCACTTT	CASRFRDSPLHF
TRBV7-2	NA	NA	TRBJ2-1	TGTGCCAGCAGCGTACAGCCGGGGTTCTCCTACAATGAGCAGTTCTTC	CASSVQPGFSYNEQFF
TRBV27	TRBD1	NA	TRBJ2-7	TGTGCCAGCAGTTTAATACAGGGGCCCTACGAGCAGTACTTC	CASSLIQGPYEQYF
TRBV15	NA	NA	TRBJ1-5	TGTGCCACGTCGGACGGGGGGGCGCTGGGCTTAGGCCAGCCCCAGCATTTT	CATSDGGALGLGQPQHF
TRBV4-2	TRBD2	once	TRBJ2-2	TGTGCCAGCAGCCTGAGTAGGACAGGGTGGACTAGCGGGAGGCGCACCGGGGAGCTGTTTTTT	CASSLSRTGWTSGRRTGELFF
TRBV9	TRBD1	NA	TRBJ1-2	TGTGCCAGCAGCGTATCGGACAGGGCTGAAGGAGGCTACACCTTC	CASSVSDRAEGGYTF
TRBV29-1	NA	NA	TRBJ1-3	TGCAGCGTTGAAACGTTCACCAGCTCTGGAAACACCATATATTTT	CSVETFTSSGNTIYF
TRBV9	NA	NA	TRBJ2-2	TGTGCCAGCAGCGTCCGACATAGCGGGAACACCGGGGAGCTGTTTTTT	CASSVRHSGNTGELFF
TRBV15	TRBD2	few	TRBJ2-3	TGTGCCACCAGCAGAAGGAGTAGCGGGGGAGATACGCAGTATTTT	CATSRRSSGGDTQYF
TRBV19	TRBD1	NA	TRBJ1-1	TGTGCCAGTAGTATCAGGACAGGGTTGAACACTGAAGCTTTCTTT	CASSIRTGLNTEAFF
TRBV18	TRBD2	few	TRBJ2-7	TGTGCCAGCTCATCGACTAGCGAGAGCTCCTACGAGCAGTACTTC	CASSSTSESSYEQYF
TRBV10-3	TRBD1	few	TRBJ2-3	TGTGCCATTGCTAACAGGGGTAGCACAGATACGCAGTATTTT	CAIANRGSTDTQYF
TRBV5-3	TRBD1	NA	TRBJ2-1	TGTGCCAGAACCGGGACAGATGTCTACAATGAGCAGTTCTTC	CARTGTDVYNEQFF
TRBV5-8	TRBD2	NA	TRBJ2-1	TGTGCCCCCAAGCCCGGACTAGCGGGAGCCAATGAGCAGTTCTTC	CAPKPGLAGANEQFF
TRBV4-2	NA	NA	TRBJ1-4	TGTGCCAGCAGCCAAGCAGGGTATGAAAAACTGTTTTTT	CASSQAGYEKLFF
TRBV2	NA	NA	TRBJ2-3	TGTGCCAGCACTGCGGGTCTGACAGATACGCAGTATTTT	CASTAGLTDTQYF
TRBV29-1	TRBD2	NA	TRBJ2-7	TGCAGCGTTGTTACTAGCGGAGGCTCCTACGAGCAGTACTTC	CSVVTSGGSYEQYF
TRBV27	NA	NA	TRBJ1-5	TGTGCCAGCAGCTCTACCAGGGGAAATCAGCCCCAGCATTTT	CASSSTRGNQPQHF
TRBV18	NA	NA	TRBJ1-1	TGTGCCAGCTCACCACCTGGGGCGAACACTGAAGCTTTCTTT	CASSPPGANTEAFF
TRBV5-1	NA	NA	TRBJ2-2	TGCGCCAGCAGCTACTCGGGGACCGGGGAGCTGTTTTTT	CASSYSGTGELFF
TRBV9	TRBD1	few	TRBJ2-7	TGTGCCAGCAGCGCCCATAGCGGGACAGGGGGAAACCACGAGCAGTACTTC	CASSAHSGTGGNHEQYF